This record covers a single T cell receptor beta chain. The antigen is not known. The PCR had 60 Vbeta and 13 Jbeta primers. TCRdb keeps only in-frame clones here, not all; method: immunoSEQ multiplex PCR. The data contain about 130,000 clones, over 60% of them seen just once; the ten biggest clones take up 1%. The data originate from a study of cytomegalovirus exposure and HLA in healthy donors. Findings and caveats of the study: The investigators catalogued 164 TCR beta chains as cytomegalovirus-associated. Presence/absence analyses took donor sequencing depth as roughly uniform.

Germline V lookup: CDR1 MNHNS, CDR2 SASEGT. There are 13 residues in the CDR3. Trimming took 9 bases from V and 1 from J, leaving 9 bases between them. The sequencing input was PBMCs. The sequence came from a human donor in good health. V gene TRBV6-1 combines with J gene TRBJ2-2; possible D gene TRBD1, 5 bases. The CDR3 nucleotides read TGTGCCAGTCAGGGTAGGAACACCGGGGAGCTGTTTTTT. It is translated as CASQGRNTGELFF.